The 20 T cell receptor beta chains below come from one sample, sequenced in a study of blood T cell repertoires in COVID-19. TCRdb's table, derived via immunoSEQ multiplex PCR, lists solely in-frame clones and lacks some. This sample has roughly 41,000 clones; around nine tenths occur once, and the top ten carry approximately 4.3%. Source material: peripheral blood. The receptors shown here come from a man aged 55 to 70 with acute or convalescent COVID-19.

The chain is built from TRBV10-3 and TRBJ1-2; 9 bases align to TRBD1. V lost 0 bases to trimming and J lost 5 bases; unmatched junction nucleotides: 4. This CDR3 contains 15 residues. Germline lookup yields CDR1 ENHRY and CDR2 SYGVKD. CDR3 in amino acids: CAISESGQGGYGYTF. CDR3 sequence (DNA): TGTGCCATCAGTGAGTCGGGACAGGGAGGTTATGGCTACACCTTC.

The rearrangement uses TRBV6-5 and TRBJ1-5; D not certain. Trimming removed 0 bases at V and 7 bases at J, with 7 bases between. CDR3 length: 13 amino acids. Germline V gene lookup returns CDR1 MNHEY and CDR2 SVGAGI. The CDR3 coding sequence is TGTGCCAGCAGTTACTCGAAGCAACAGCCCCAGCATTTT. Translating gives CASSYSKQQPQHF.

This rearrangement joins TRBV6-6 to TRBJ1-2; 9 nucleotides agree with TRBD1. The CDR3 has 12 amino acids. V trimming: 8 bases; J trimming: 8 bases; junction bases outside the gene matches: 6. CDR1 is MNHNY, CDR2 SVGAGI, per germline (reference sequence). The CDR3 DNA sequence: TGTGCCAGCGGGGGGACAGGGATGGGCTACACCTTC. This encodes CASGGTGMGYTF.

This chain links TRBV4-3 with TRBJ1-6; 7 bases align to TRBD1. J lost 9 bases, V lost 3 bases, and 11 bases had no gene match. Germline V CDR1 and CDR2: LGHNA, YSLEER. CDR3 size: 16 residues. CDR3 loop: CASSHPNTGVVSPLHF. The CDR3 coding sequence is TGCGCCAGCAGCCACCCAAACACAGGGGTTGTTTCACCCCTCCACTTT.

V gene TRBV19 combines with J gene TRBJ1-1; perhaps TRBD1 as D (5 bases). Germline V gives CDR1 LNHDA, CDR2 SQIVND (reference sequence). The CDR3 length is 13 residues. Trimming took 5 bases from V and 1 from J, leaving 8 bases between them. This CDR3 is CASSFQGNTEAFF. The CDR3 DNA is TGTGCCAGTAGTTTTCAGGGGAACACTGAAGCTTTCTTT.

The chain combines TRBV10-3 with TRBJ2-2; D is ambiguous. The CDR3 is 12 amino acids. The germline V and J ends were trimmed by 2 bases and 6 bases, with 4 bases remaining between them. Per germline, CDR1 ENHRY and CDR2 SYGVKD. CDR3 region: CAISEGPGELFF. In DNA, the CDR3 is TGTGCCATCAGTGAGGGGCCCGGGGAGCTGTTTTTT.

With regard to this clone: The junction differs from germline at one of its ends, possibly a read error. This CDR3 is CASSPDTQGAQFF. CDR3 DNA: TGTGCCAGCAGCCCAGATACACAGGGTGCTCAATTCTTC. The V and J genes are TRBV27 and TRBJ1-2; TRBD1 might be the D (6 bases). The CDR3 spans 13 residues. CDR1 is MNHEY and CDR2 is SMNVEV in the germline V gene (reference sequence).

The chain combines TRBV19 with TRBJ1-2; 8 bases fit TRBD1. V lost 8 bases and J lost 8; bases outside the gene matches: 10. The CDR3 loop spans 13 amino acids. The germline gives CDR1 LNHDA, CDR2 SQIVND (reference sequence). The CDR3 here is CASGDRTFWGYTF. The CDR3 coding sequence is TGTGCCAGTGGGGACAGGACTTTCTGGGGCTACACCTTC.

V and J are TRBV4-3 and TRBJ2-2, with 11 nucleotides matching TRBD1. Germline V CDR1 and CDR2: LGHNA, YSLEER. Unmatched junction bases numbered 18, after V lost 0 bases and J lost 6 bases. The CDR3 is made up of 21 amino acids. CDR3 loop: CASSQEVLFGQGASFPGELFF. The CDR3 DNA reads TGCGCCAGCAGCCAAGAGGTCTTGTTCGGACAGGGGGCAAGTTTTCCCGGGGAGCTGTTTTTT.

The chain links TRBV2 to TRBJ2-5; 7 nucleotides align to TRBD2. Germline V gene lookup returns CDR1 SNHLY and CDR2 FYNNEI. J gave up 5 bases and V 8 bases, and 8 bases lay outside the gene matches. The CDR3 sequence is 13 residues long. CDR3 coding DNA: TGTGCCAGCGGAGGGAGGGGAGGGGAGACCCAGTACTTC. Translation: CASGGRGGETQYF.

The chain uses TRBV5-6 and TRBJ1-2; TRBD1 matches 8 bases. The J segment lost 4 bases and the V segment lost 3 bases, leaving 2 bases of the junction unmatched. The CDR3 contains 13 residues. Germline V gives CDR1 SGHDT, CDR2 YYEEEE. The CDR3 DNA follows: TGTGCCAGCAGCTCAGGACAGGGCTATGGCTACACCTTC. Amino acid sequence: CASSSGQGYGYTF.

This clone appeared once. The chain carries TRBV4-1 and TRBJ1-4; possible D gene TRBD1, 5 bases. This CDR3 is 12 amino acids long. Trimming shortened V by 7 bases and J by 10 bases, and 13 bases separated the two germline ends. Germline values: CDR1 MGHRA, CDR2 YSYEKL. CDR3 bases: TGCGCCAGCAACCCCGCCGGGGGAAAACTGTTTTTT. Translating it yields CASNPAGGKLFF.

The rearrangement joins TRBV4-3 to TRBJ1-3, with 9 bases matching TRBD1. With V trimmed by 3 bases and J by 2 bases, 2 bases remained unmatched. CDR3 size: 15 residues. Germline V gives CDR1 LGHNA, CDR2 YSLEER. The CDR3 loop is CASSQGDRAGNTIYF. CDR3 DNA: TGCGCCAGCAGCCAGGGGGACAGGGCTGGAAACACCATATATTTT.

V and J are TRBV11-3 and TRBJ1-1; D possibly corresponds to TRBD1 (6 bases). Germline V CDR1 and CDR2: SGHNT, YENEEA. Trimming shortened V by 7 bases and J by 2 bases, and 17 bases separated the two germline ends. The CDR3 is made up of 15 amino acids. The CDR3 nucleotides read TGTGCCAGCACATTACTTCAGACAGGTAACACTGAAGCTTTCTTT. Translation: CASTLLQTGNTEAFF. Full variable domain (outside the CDR3, taken from reference TRBV11-3 and TRBJ1-1): EAGVVQSPRYKIIEKKQPVAFWCNPISGHNTLYWYLQNLGQGPELLIRYENEEAVDDSQLPKDRFSAERLKGVDSTLKIQPAELGDSAVYLCASTLLQTGNTEAFFGQGTRLTVV.

V gene TRBV7-8 combines with J gene TRBJ2-7, with D tentatively TRBD2 (5 bases). The germline CDR1 and CDR2 sequences are SGHVS and FQNEAQ. Deletions cut 3 bases from V and 2 bases from J, with 8 bases between. CDR3 length: 13 amino acids. The CDR3 bases are TGTGCCAGCAGCTTTTTGGAGGCCTACGAGCAGTACTTC. This gives the protein CASSFLEAYEQYF.

The CDR3 loop is CASSYLGGGRINNSPLHF. DNA for the CDR3: TGTGCCAGCAGCTACCTGGGGGGGGGAAGAATTAATAATTCACCCCTCCACTTT. The chain carries TRBV7-2 and TRBJ1-6; possible D gene TRBD1, 5 bases. The V end was cut by 4 bases, the J end by 5 bases, with 21 bases between. The CDR3 totals 18 residues. Germline V gene data show CDR1 as SGHTA and CDR2 as FQGNSA.

The chain joins TRBV19 to TRBJ2-3; D might be TRBD2 (5 bases). CDR3 length equals 15 residues. Trimming cost V 5 bases and J 4 bases, with 16 bases left between them. Germline V CDR1 and CDR2: LNHDA, SQIVND (reference sequence). The CDR3 is CASSLRAMVADTQYF. DNA for the CDR3: TGTGCCAGTAGTTTGAGGGCGATGGTTGCAGATACGCAGTATTTT.

This clone was counted a single time. The CDR3 DNA reads TGTGCCTGGAAAGGGGCAAGCACGTCTAACTATGGCTACACCTTC. This encodes CAWKGASTSNYGYTF. The chain combines TRBV30 with TRBJ1-2, with D possibly TRBD1 on 5 matching bases. Looked up from germline, CDR1 is GTSNPN and CDR2 is SVGIG (reference sequence). V was pared by 4 bases and J by 0 bases, with 15 bases between. This CDR3 is 15 amino acids long. Drawing the rest from reference TRBV30 and TRBJ1-2, the complete variable domain is SQTIHQWPATLVQPVGSPLSLECTVEGTSNPNLYWYRQAAGRGLQLLFYSVGIGQISSEVPQNLSASRPQDRQFILSSKKLLLSDSGFYLCAWKGASTSNYGYTFGSGTRLTVV.

V gene TRBV24-1 combines with J gene TRBJ2-3, with TRBD2 identical over 8 bases. This CDR3 has 17 amino acids. Germline CDR1 reads KGHDR; CDR2 reads SFDVKD. The V segment lost 10 bases and the J segment 0 bases; nucleotides outside the gene matches: 14. The CDR3, as DNA: TGTGCCACGAGTCCGGGGGGGGTTTTTTCTAGCACAGATACGCAGTATTTT. Protein: CATSPGGVFSSTDTQYF.

V usage is TRBV18 and J usage is TRBJ1-1; a possible D gene is TRBD1 (6 bases). There are 16 residues in the CDR3. V shed 0 bases and J shed 0 bases, with 11 bases lying between them. In germline, CDR1 is KGHSH, CDR2 LQKENI. The CDR3 DNA reads TGTGCCAGCTCACCACCCAGGGACAAAGTGAACACTGAAGCTTTCTTT. Translation gives CASSPPRDKVNTEAFF. Full variable domain (rest looked up from reference TRBV18 and TRBJ1-1): NAGVMQNPRHLVRRRGQEARLRCSPMKGHSHVYWYRQLPEEGLKFMVYLQKENIIDESGMPKERFSAEFPKEGPSILRIQQVVRGDSAAYFCASSPPRDKVNTEAFFGQGTRLTVV.